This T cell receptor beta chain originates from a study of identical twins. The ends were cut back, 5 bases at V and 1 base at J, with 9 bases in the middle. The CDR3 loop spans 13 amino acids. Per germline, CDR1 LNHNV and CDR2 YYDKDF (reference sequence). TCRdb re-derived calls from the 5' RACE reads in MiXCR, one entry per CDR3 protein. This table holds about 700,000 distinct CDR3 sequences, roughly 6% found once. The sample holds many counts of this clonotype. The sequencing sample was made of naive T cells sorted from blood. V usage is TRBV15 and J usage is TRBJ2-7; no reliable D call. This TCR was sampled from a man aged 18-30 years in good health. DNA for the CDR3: TGTGCCACCAGCCCGGGCAGTTCCTACGAGCAGTACTTC. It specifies CATSPGSSYEQYF.